A single sample is the source of the 19 T cell receptor beta chains below, sequenced in a study of identical twins. TCRdb ran MiXCR on the 5' RACE reads and lists one entry per CDR3 protein. The data show roughly 490,000 distinct CDR3 sequences, with 14% seen just once and about 1% held by the top ten. These data were likewise used in another study, on yellow fever vaccine responses in identical twins.

Sequencing used CD4+ T cells sorted from blood. These receptors originate from a woman aged 18 to 35 in good health.

V usage is TRBV6-1 and J usage is TRBJ2-5, with D possibly matching TRBD1 (5 bases). Germline V gene sequence: CDR1 MNHNS, CDR2 SASEGT. The length of the CDR3 is 13 residues. V gave up 8 bases and J gave up 4 bases, with 14 bases separating them. The CDR3 sequence is CASRAGWRETQYF. The DNA for the CDR3 is TGTGCCAGCCGAGCAGGGTGGCGAGAGACCCAGTACTTC.

This clonotype was counted a few times. The rearrangement uses TRBV7-9 and TRBJ1-1; 10 bases match TRBD1. The V and J ends lost 4 bases and 5 bases, in that order; junction bases with no gene match: 10. Germline V CDR1 and CDR2: SEHNR, FQNEAQ (reference sequence). This CDR3 comprises 16 residues. The CDR3 DNA follows: TGTGCCAGCAGCTACCTAACCGGGACAGGGGAAACTGAAGCTTTCTTT. This translates into CASSYLTGTGETEAFF. The full variable domain, with the rest looked up from reference TRBV7-9 and TRBJ1-1, is DTGVSQNPRHKITKRGQNVTFRCDPISEHNRLYWYRQTLGQGPEFLTYFQNEAQLEKSRLLSDRFSAERPKGSFSTLEIQRTEQGDSAMYLCASSYLTGTGETEAFFGQGTRLTVV.

This clonotype showed up many times. The rearrangement uses TRBV6-2 or TRBV6-3 and TRBJ2-1, with D maybe TRBD1 (5 bases). The CDR3 totals 15 residues. CDR1 is MNHEY and CDR2 is SVGEGT in the germline V gene. V was trimmed by 0 bases and J by 0 bases, leaving 6 bases between them. CDR3 in amino acids: CASSYSGDSYNEQFF. CDR3 sequence (DNA): TGTGCCAGCAGTTACTCAGGGGACTCCTACAATGAGCAGTTCTTC.

The J gene is TRBJ2-5, the V gene TRBV20-1; D call uncertain. Between the trimmed V and J ends, which lost 1 base and 4 bases, there was a span of 7 bases. Germline CDR1 is DFQATT and CDR2 is SNEGSKA (reference sequence). CDR3 length: 12 amino acids. The CDR3 spells CSARVWGETQYF. Here the CDR3 DNA reads TGCAGTGCTAGAGTCTGGGGAGAGACCCAGTACTTC.

This clonotype was seen more than once but under ten times. The CDR3 nucleotides read TGTGCCAGCAGCCACTACGATGGGACAGGGAGCACAGATACGCAGTATTTT. As protein: CASSHYDGTGSTDTQYF. The V call is TRBV9, the J call TRBJ2-3, with TRBD1 matching 9 bases. V shed 4 bases, J shed 0 bases, and the junction held 9 bases outside the gene matches. The CDR3 runs 17 residues. Looked up from germline, CDR1 is SGDLS and CDR2 is YYNGEE.

V and J are TRBV27 and TRBJ2-7; TRBD2 matches at 11 bases. This CDR3 spans 15 amino acids. The ends lost 7 bases at V and 6 bases at J; junction bases unmatched: 11. Per the germline V gene, CDR1 is MNHEY and CDR2 is SMNVEV (reference sequence). The CDR3 protein is CASTLRGGLAGEQYF. CDR3 sequence (DNA): TGTGCCAGCACTCTAAGGGGAGGACTAGCGGGCGAGCAGTACTTC.

Only a few counts were recorded for this clonotype. This sequence joins TRBV9 and TRBJ2-5, with D possibly being TRBD1 (8 bases). The germline V gene has CDR1 SGDLS and CDR2 YYNGEE. CDR3 length equals 15 residues. With 3 bases removed from V and 5 bases from J, the gap between germline ends came to 17 bases. CDR3 region: CASSAGGQAPETQYF. The CDR3 coding sequence is TGTGCCAGCAGCGCGGGGGGACAGGCCCCTGAGACCCAGTACTTC.

This clonotype was found many times. V and J are TRBV7-2 and TRBJ2-7, with D unclear. With 0 bases removed from V and 4 bases from J, the gap between germline ends came to 4 bases. Germline loops: CDR1 SGHTA, CDR2 FQGNSA. The CDR3 is 12 amino acids. The CDR3 here is CASSLAEYEQYF. Written as DNA, the CDR3 is TGTGCCAGCAGCTTAGCGGAGTACGAGCAGTACTTC.

This clonotype was detected many times. The chain carries TRBV7-2 and TRBJ2-3, with 9 bases fitting TRBD2. J was trimmed by 3 bases and V by 5 bases; bases with no gene match: 9. There are 16 residues in the CDR3. The V gene's germline CDR1 is SGHTA and CDR2 FQGNSA. The CDR3 here is CASSLSGSPGTDTQYF. As DNA, the CDR3 is TGTGCCAGCAGCCTTAGCGGGAGCCCCGGGACAGATACGCAGTATTTT.

This clonotype has a handful of counts. The chain joins TRBV7-9 to TRBJ2-7, with a tentative D call TRBD2 (6 bases). The germline gives CDR1 SEHNR, CDR2 FQNEAQ (reference sequence). The CDR3 has 15 residues. V was clipped by 3 bases and J by 1 base, with 13 bases between them. The CDR3 sequence: CASSFTDGRSYEQYF. The CDR3 DNA is TGTGCCAGCAGCTTTACGGACGGGAGATCCTACGAGCAGTACTTC.

This clonotype was detected ten times or more. CDR3 DNA: TGTGCCAGCAACCCCCCGTGGGAGACCCAGTACTTC. Residues: CASNPPWETQYF. The J gene is TRBJ2-5, the V gene TRBV2; D call uncertain. V lost 7 bases, J lost 5 bases, and 11 bases lay in between. The V gene's germline CDR1 is SNHLY and CDR2 FYNNEI. This CDR3 is 12 amino acids long.

J is TRBJ2-1 and V is TRBV7-2; TRBD2 matches at 16 bases. The V gene's germline CDR1 is SGHTA and CDR2 FQGNSA. This CDR3 spans 13 amino acids. J was trimmed by 10 bases and V by 6 bases; bases with no gene match: 0. Written as DNA, the CDR3 is TGTGCCAGCAGGGGACTAGCGGGGGGGGAGCAGTTCTTC. Translated, it gives CASRGLAGGEQFF.

There are a few counts of this clonotype. The rearrangement uses TRBV5-1 and TRBJ2-5; D is unclear. CDR1 and CDR2 from the germline V gene are SGHRS and YFSETQ. The CDR3 has 13 residues. The V end lost 1 base, the J end lost 5 bases, and 9 bases lay between the germline ends. The CDR3 region has the DNA TGCGCCAGCAGCTTGTACGTCCGGGAGACCCAGTACTTC. Translating gives CASSLYVRETQYF.

This clonotype was detected ten times or more. The chain has TRBV20-1 and TRBJ2-3; D gene uncertain. Trimming left V 0 bases short and J 4 bases short, with 5 bases between. The CDR3 loop spans 12 amino acids. From germline, CDR1 is DFQATT and CDR2 SNEGSKA (reference sequence). The CDR3 sequence is CSARDPPDTQYF. The DNA of the CDR3 is TGCAGTGCTAGAGATCCCCCAGATACGCAGTATTTT.

V and J are TRBV5-1 and TRBJ2-1, with 8 bases aligning to TRBD2. CDR3 length: 18 amino acids. Germline V gives CDR1 SGHRS, CDR2 YFSETQ. Trimming at V came to 1 base and at J to 0 bases, leaving 9 bases not matched to a gene. The CDR3 reads CASSLYLAGPSSYNEQFF. The CDR3 bases are TGCGCCAGCAGCTTGTATCTAGCGGGCCCCAGCTCCTACAATGAGCAGTTCTTC.

This clonotype was detected many times. The chain recombines TRBV28 with TRBJ2-2; D gene uncertain. The CDR3 covers 15 residues. The germline V gene has CDR1 MDHEN and CDR2 SYDVKM. V lost 4 bases to trimming and J lost 2 bases, with 11 bases between them. The chain's CDR3 is CASSWGTLNTGELFF. In nucleotides, the CDR3 is TGTGCCAGCAGTTGGGGAACCCTTAACACCGGGGAGCTGTTTTTT.

There are many counts of this clonotype. V is TRBV2 and J is TRBJ2-1; TRBD2 might be the D (6 bases). The V gene lost 3 bases and the J gene lost 7 bases, with 22 bases spanning the gap. Germline values: CDR1 SNHLY, CDR2 FYNNEI. The CDR3 contains 17 residues. CDR3 amino acids: CASSDGGRRGGSNEQFF. The CDR3 DNA is TGTGCCAGCAGTGACGGCGGAAGGAGGGGTGGGTCAAATGAGCAGTTCTTC. Full variable domain (missing parts from reference TRBV2 and TRBJ2-1): EPEVTQTPSHQVTQMGQEVILRCVPISNHLYFYWYRQILGQKVEFLVSFYNNEISEKSEIFDDQFSVERPDGSNFTLKIRSTKLEDSAMYFCASSDGGRRGGSNEQFFGPGTRLTVL.

In its sample, this clonotype was seen many times. The V gene is TRBV2, the J gene TRBJ2-3; unclear D gene. The V end lost 6 bases, the J end lost 1 base, and 8 bases lay between the germline ends. CDR1 and CDR2 from the germline V gene are SNHLY and FYNNEI. The CDR3 is 13 amino acids. For the CDR3, the DNA is TGTGCCAGCAGCTCCTTCCGCACAGATACGCAGTATTTT. This codes for CASSSFRTDTQYF.

Turning to this clonotype: A read error may produce the germline difference seen at one junction end. The rearrangement joins TRBV28 to TRBJ2-7; the D gene is possibly TRBD1 (5 bases). The CDR3 totals 9 residues. Germline V gives CDR1 MDHEN, CDR2 SYDVKM. Written as DNA, the CDR3 is TGTGCCAGCACTCGTCTGGGGCTTTTC. Translation: CASTRLGLF.